Each of the 21 T cell receptor beta chains below was sequenced from the same sample in a study of beta chain features in type 1 diabetes. Every bit of the isolated RNA underwent reverse transcription, so sequencing read expressed TCRB transcripts. TCRdb keeps only in-frame clones here, not all; method: immunoSEQ multiplex PCR. The table records about 260,000 clones, roughly 22% of them present only once. No antigen has been assigned to these receptors. Findings and limits, study-wide: There was a moderate but significant shortening of TCRB CDR3s in all four CD4+ subsets of Type 1 diabetes patients.

Sequenced sample: naive CD4+ T cells from blood. These receptors came from a woman between 35 and 50 years old with type 1 diabetes.

Concerning this clone itself: At the DNA level, this CDR3 is encoded by other sequences in the same sample as well. CDR3 loop: CASSLAGVSGANVLTF. As DNA, the CDR3 is TGCGCCAGCAGCTTGGCAGGGGTATCTGGGGCCAACGTCCTGACTTTC. This rearrangement joins TRBV5-1 to TRBJ2-6; the D gene is possibly TRBD1 (6 bases). The CDR3 has 16 amino acids. Germline CDR1 SGHRS, CDR2 YFSETQ. V gave up 0 bases and J gave up 1 base, with 8 bases separating them.

The CDR3 loop reads CASSVGSSGANVLTF. The CDR3 DNA sequence: TGTGCCAGCAGCGTAGGGAGCTCTGGGGCCAACGTCCTGACTTTC. The chain is built from TRBV9 and TRBJ2-6; D gene uncertain. The CDR3 consists of 15 residues. Looked up from germline, CDR1 is SGDLS and CDR2 is YYNGEE. With 0 bases removed from V and 0 bases from J, the gap between germline ends came to 4 bases.

The chain recombines TRBV5-1 with TRBJ2-1, with D tentatively TRBD2 (5 bases). Germline lookup yields CDR1 SGHRS and CDR2 YFSETQ. V gave up 1 base and J gave up 8 bases, with 22 bases separating them. The CDR3 loop spans 17 amino acids. The CDR3, as DNA: TGCGCCAGCAGCTTGTCCTCGGGCGGGCTCTCAAGGGATGAGCAGTTCTTC. Amino acids: CASSLSSGGLSRDEQFF.

This clone appeared a few times. The rearrangement joins TRBV5-6 to TRBJ1-5; TRBD1 might be the D (6 bases). This CDR3 is 15 amino acids long. Per germline, CDR1 SGHDT and CDR2 YYEEEE. Trimming stripped 6 bases from V and 5 bases from J, with 18 bases between. The CDR3 DNA follows: TGTGCCAGCACCTCTGGCAGGGGTTTGGATCAGCCCCAGCATTTT. Encoded protein: CASTSGRGLDQPQHF.

This clone has more than one count but fewer than ten. The chain employs TRBV12-5 and TRBJ1-5, with D hard to call. Trimming cost V 1 base and J 6 bases, with 7 bases left between them. Germline V gene data show CDR1 as LGHNT and CDR2 as FRNRAP. The length of the CDR3 is 13 residues. The DNA for the CDR3 is TGTGCTAGTGGTTTGGATCCGGGTCAGCCCCAGCATTTT. Protein sequence: CASGLDPGQPQHF.

The chain employs TRBV7-6 and TRBJ2-5, with TRBD1 matching over 7 bases. J was trimmed by 2 bases and V by 3 bases; bases with no gene match: 3. Germline V lookup: CDR1 SGHVS, CDR2 FNYEAQ. This CDR3 contains 14 residues. The CDR3 DNA reads TGTGCCAGCAGCTTCGGGACAGCACAAGAGACCCAGTACTTC. It is translated as CASSFGTAQETQYF. Full variable domain (outside the CDR3, taken from reference TRBV7-6 and TRBJ2-5): GAGVSQSPRYKVTKRGQDVALRCDPISGHVSLYWYRQALGQGPEFLTYFNYEAQQDKSGLPNDRFSAERPEGSISTLTIQRTEQRDSAMYRCASSFGTAQETQYFGPGTRLLVL.

The chain links TRBV11-2 to TRBJ2-1; the match to TRBD2 covers 8 bases. This CDR3 spans 17 amino acids. V was pared by 5 bases and J by 2 bases, with 11 bases of the junction left unmatched. From germline, CDR1 is SGHAT and CDR2 FQNNGV. The CDR3 nucleotides are TGTGCCAGCAGCCCCCTGGGGGGAGCGGGGGCCTACAATGAGCAGTTCTTC. It translates to CASSPLGGAGAYNEQFF.

This clone was seen a few times. The chain employs TRBV30 and TRBJ2-1; 10 nucleotides agree with TRBD1. The CDR3 extends over 16 amino acids. Germline V gene data show CDR1 as GTSNPN and CDR2 as SVGIG (reference sequence). V was pared by 0 bases and J by 4 bases, with 6 bases of the junction left unmatched. In DNA form, the CDR3 reads TGTGCCTGGAGTGTACAGGGACAGGGGTCTTACAATGAGCAGTTCTTC. Protein product: CAWSVQGQGSYNEQFF.

The chain is built from TRBV4-1 and TRBJ2-5, with 10 positions matching TRBD2. V lost 0 bases, J lost 4 bases, and 5 bases stayed unmatched. Germline assignment: CDR1 MGHRA and CDR2 YSYEKL. This CDR3 comprises 16 residues. The CDR3 DNA reads as TGCGCCAGCAGCCAAGATCGTCCTAGCGGGAGAGAGACCCAGTACTTC. This translates into CASSQDRPSGRETQYF.

This clone has more than one count but fewer than ten. The V gene is TRBV19, the J gene TRBJ1-5, with a weak D call TRBD1 (6 bases). The V and J ends lost 1 base and 2 bases respectively, with 6 bases between them. The germline gives CDR1 LNHDA, CDR2 SQIVND (reference sequence). This CDR3 has 14 amino acids. CDR3 in amino acids: CASSIGQGNQPQHF. The CDR3 DNA reads TGTGCCAGTAGTATAGGACAGGGCAATCAGCCCCAGCATTTT.

In its sample, this clone was seen a few times. The rearrangement links TRBV9 to TRBJ2-7, with TRBD1 matching 7 bases. Germline V lookup: CDR1 SGDLS, CDR2 YYNGEE. This CDR3 region has 14 residues. J gave up 3 bases and V 3 bases, and 6 bases lay outside the gene matches. The CDR3: CASSARGMSYEQYF. CDR3 bases: TGTGCCAGCAGCGCCAGGGGGATGAGCTACGAGCAGTACTTC.

The chain couples TRBV30 to TRBJ2-6, with D possibly matching TRBD1 (6 bases). The CDR3 consists of 15 residues. The V and J ends lost 4 bases and 0 bases respectively, with 10 bases between them. In germline, CDR1 is GTSNPN, CDR2 SVGIG (reference sequence). DNA for the CDR3: TGTGCCTGGACCTCAGGGGACTCTGGGGCCAACGTCCTGACTTTC. This sequence encodes CAWTSGDSGANVLTF.

V usage is TRBV9 and J usage is TRBJ2-3; 9 bases align to TRBD2. This CDR3 region has 15 residues. Germline CDR1 SGDLS, CDR2 YYNGEE. The V gene end was trimmed by 5 bases and the J gene end by 10 bases; junction bases not matched to a gene: 14. The CDR3 nucleotides read TGTGCCAGCAGTACCCGACTAGCGGCCCCCTCGGCGCAGTATTTT. It translates to CASSTRLAAPSAQYF.

The rearrangement uses TRBV30 and TRBJ2-1; 13 positions agree with TRBD2. Germline-derived CDR1 and CDR2 are GTSNPN and SVGIG (reference sequence). V was clipped by 2 bases and J by 5 bases; unmatched bases: 3. This CDR3 is 15 amino acids long. The CDR3 reads CAWSPGLAGNNEQFF. For the CDR3, the DNA is TGTGCCTGGAGTCCGGGACTAGCGGGAAACAATGAGCAGTTCTTC.

This clone was observed a few times. The chain combines TRBV7-9 with TRBJ2-6; TRBD1 matches at 7 bases. The CDR3 length is 15 residues. Germline CDR1 and CDR2: SEHNR and FQNEAQ (reference sequence). After removal of 2 bases from V and 2 bases from J, the junction contained 0 bases not matched to a gene. The DNA for the CDR3 is TGTGCCAGCAGCTTAACAGGGGCTGGGGCCAACGTCCTGACTTTC. Translation: CASSLTGAGANVLTF.

This clone turned up a few times. This sequence joins TRBV9 and TRBJ1-1, with D unclear. Per the germline V gene, CDR1 is SGDLS and CDR2 is YYNGEE. This CDR3 spans 14 amino acids. V was shortened by 2 bases and J by 0 bases, with 8 bases between the two germline ends. As DNA, the CDR3 is TGTGCCAGCAGCGTGGAGGCGGTGAACACTGAAGCTTTCTTT. This encodes CASSVEAVNTEAFF.

J is TRBJ1-1 and V is TRBV28; D is undetermined. This CDR3 spans 12 amino acids. In germline, CDR1 is MDHEN, CDR2 SYDVKM. V was shortened by 3 bases and J by 10 bases, with 12 bases between the two germline ends. The CDR3 DNA reads as TGTGCCAGCAGTTTCGAGGGAGTTGGAGCTTTCTTT. Translating it yields CASSFEGVGAFF.

The chain recombines TRBV28 with TRBJ2-5, with D possibly matching TRBD2 (5 bases). The CDR3 length is 14 residues. With 2 bases removed from V and 5 bases from J, the gap between germline ends came to 12 bases. Germline V gives CDR1 MDHEN, CDR2 SYDVKM. The CDR3 bases are TGTGCCAGCAGTTTAGGGCCGACGGGGGAGACCCAGTACTTC. Amino acids: CASSLGPTGETQYF.

This clone was seen only a few times. The chain recombines TRBV28 with TRBJ2-3; D unclear. The CDR3 extends over 10 amino acids. Trimming removed 6 bases from V and 5 bases from J, with 3 bases in between. Germline V gives CDR1 MDHEN, CDR2 SYDVKM. The CDR3 DNA follows: TGTGCCAGCAGACAAGATACGCAGTATTTT. It is translated as CASRQDTQYF. Complete variable domain (other parts from reference TRBV28 and TRBJ2-3): DVKVTQSSRYLVKRTGEKVFLECVQDMDHENMFWYRQDPGLGLRLIYFSYDVKMKEKGDIPEGYSVSREKKERFSLILESASTNQTSMYLCASRQDTQYFGPGTRLTVL.

The chain uses TRBV5-1 and TRBJ2-2, with 11 bases identical to TRBD1. The CDR3 totals 16 residues. V was pared by 3 bases and J by 7 bases, with 8 bases of the junction left unmatched. CDR1 SGHRS and CDR2 YFSETQ come from the germline V gene. The CDR3 DNA follows: TGCGCCAGCAGCTACCCGGGACAGGGGGTTGGCGGGGAGCTGTTTTTT. It translates to CASSYPGQGVGGELFF.

This chain uses TRBV10-3 with TRBJ2-1, with 9 bases identical to TRBD2. The V gene's germline CDR1 is ENHRY and CDR2 SYGVKD. CDR3 length: 18 amino acids. Trimming took 3 bases from V and 1 from J; bases not matched to a gene: 10. The CDR3 here is CAISDPVATSGSYNEQFF. In nucleotides, the CDR3 is TGTGCCATCAGTGACCCCGTCGCTACTAGCGGGTCCTACAATGAGCAGTTCTTC.